The text below deals with one T cell receptor beta chain. There is no known antigen for this receptor. No much larger clone is present one base from it, and per-base qualities are unavailable. This sample is drawn from a study of T-cell reconstitution after alpha-beta-depleted transplantation in children (dated by TCRdb to the mid-2010s). About the full investigation: Using TCR repertoire profiling, the study followed T-cell immune reconstitution in a quantitative way in children after TCRalphabeta/CD19-depleted allogeneic hematopoietic cell transplantation. What the research found in general, with its limitations: The frequencies of hyperexpanded clones fell over the following months, and after one year, T-cell counts and TCRbeta diversity were mostly attributed to newly produced T cells. The apparently early recovery of alphabetaT-cell counts about two months after transplant reportedly depended on only several hundred rapidly expanded clones that came from non-depleted graft cells. In some patients, the high TCRbeta diversity seen at day 60 was put down to recipient T cells and intrathymic progenitors that had survived conditioning.

What this sample's treatment or condition label stands for: allogeneic hematopoietic cell transplantation with graft depleted of TCRalphabeta T cells and CD19 B cells. The transplant recipients were children given TCRalphabeta/CD19-depleted allogeneic hematopoietic cell grafts. The method behind the library was PCR. The sequencer was an Illumina HiSeq 2500. TCR libraries were prepared with molecular barcoding, using unique molecular identifiers to normalize TCRbeta repertoire quantification. TCRdb trimmed public reads at Q25 via fastp, called clones via MiXCR and kept in-frame beta chains. Each record represents a unique CDR3 protein, reported with the most common genes and DNA among its rows. The sample data list 100,000 to 120,000 distinct CDR3 sequences, and 6.4% of these were observed just once. Together, the top ten hold roughly 25% of the sample. This sequence was found in a male patient between 2 and 15 years old who had a stem cell transplant for acute lymphoblastic leukemia, so the T cells may come from the graft donor. Sample: PBMCs, mostly from graft donor cells, taken 360 days after TCRalphabeta/CD19-depleted stem cell transplant.

The CDR3 amino acid sequence is: CASSSPGRRQETQYF. The DNA is as follows: TGTGCCAGCAGCTCCCCAGGGAGAAGACAAGAGACCCAGTACTTC. The V and J genes are TRBV3-1 and TRBJ2-5; the D gene could be TRBD1 or TRBD2, each one agreeing over 5 bases. The V end loses 5 bases and the J end loses 2 bases, and a stretch of 15 bases separates them. The CDR3 spans 15 residues, from the cysteine through the phenylalanine. Just the 45-base CDR3 DNA is kept, in frame starting at base 1. CDR1 and CDR2 are drawn from the germline V gene (reference sequence): LGHDT, YNNKEL.